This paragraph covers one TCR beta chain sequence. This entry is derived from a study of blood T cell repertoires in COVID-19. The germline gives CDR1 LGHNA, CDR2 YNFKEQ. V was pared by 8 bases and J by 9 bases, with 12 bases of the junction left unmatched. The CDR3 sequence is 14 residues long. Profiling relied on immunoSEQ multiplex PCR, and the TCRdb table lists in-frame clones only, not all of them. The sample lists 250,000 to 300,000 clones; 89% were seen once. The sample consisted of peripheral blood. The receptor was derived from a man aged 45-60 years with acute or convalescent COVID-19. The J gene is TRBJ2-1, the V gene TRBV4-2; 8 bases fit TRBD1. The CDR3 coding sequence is TGTGCCAGCGGCTCCGACAGGGGCCGGTTTGAGCAGTTCTTC. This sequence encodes CASGSDRGRFEQFF.